This T cell receptor beta chain was sequenced in a study of blood T cell repertoires in COVID-19. Study context: The United States, Italy and Spain were the sources of the acute and convalescent COVID-19 samples. Nucleic acid was either cDNA or gDNA, and it came from T cells, B-cell-depleted T cells, or PBMCs.

The CDR3 runs to 16 residues. The germline CDR1 and CDR2 sequences are LGHNA and YNFKEQ. V dropped 2 bases and J dropped 2 bases, with 15 bases sitting between them. As handled by the study authors: Using reference gene primer amplification, nucleated cell counts were estimated. Clones were read by immunoSEQ multiplex PCR, and TCRdb kept only the in-frame ones, dropping some. That table supplies the V and J calls and clone size; D and trimming were determined from the DNA. The repertoire holds 110,000 or so clones, with approximately 90% as singletons. The sample consisted of peripheral blood. This chain joins TRBV4-2 and TRBJ2-5; the D gene is possibly TRBD2 (6 bases). The clonotype originates from a woman between 65 and 79 years old who had recovered from COVID-19. The CDR3 sequence: CASSQKLEGGQETQYF. CDR3 DNA sequence: TGTGCCAGCAGCCAAAAACTTGAGGGAGGTCAAGAGACCCAGTACTTC.